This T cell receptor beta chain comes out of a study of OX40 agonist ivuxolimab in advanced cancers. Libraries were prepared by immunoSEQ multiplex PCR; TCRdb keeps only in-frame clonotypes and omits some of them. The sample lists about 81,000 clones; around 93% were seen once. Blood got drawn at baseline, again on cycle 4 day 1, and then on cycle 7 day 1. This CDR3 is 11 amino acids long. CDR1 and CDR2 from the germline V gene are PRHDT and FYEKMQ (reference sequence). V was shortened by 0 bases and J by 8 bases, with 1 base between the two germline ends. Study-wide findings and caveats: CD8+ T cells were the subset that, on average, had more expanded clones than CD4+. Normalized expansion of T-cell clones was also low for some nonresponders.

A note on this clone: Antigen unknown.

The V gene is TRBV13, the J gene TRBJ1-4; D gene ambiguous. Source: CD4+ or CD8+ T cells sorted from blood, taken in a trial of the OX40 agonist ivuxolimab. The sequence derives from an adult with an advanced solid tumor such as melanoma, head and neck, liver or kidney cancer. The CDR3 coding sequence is TGTGCCAGCAGCTTAGGAGAAAAACTGTTTTTT. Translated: CASSLGEKLFF.